The 5 T cell receptor beta chains listed next were all sequenced from one sample in a study of CD8 T cells in ankylosing spondylitis. TCRdb analysed the 5' RACE reads with MiXCR anew, one entry per CDR3 protein. The sample lists 200,000 to 300,000 distinct CDR3 sequences, around 8% occurring once. Source material: blood, either unsorted or a sorted T cell fraction (not recorded which). The source is a female donor with ankylosing spondylitis or in good health (not recorded which).

A few counts support this clonotype. J is TRBJ2-2 and V is TRBV24-1; TRBD2 matches at 7 bases. This CDR3 is built from 18 residues. The germline CDR1 and CDR2 sequences are KGHDR and SFDVKD. J gave up 3 bases and V 2 bases, and 11 bases lay outside the gene matches. The DNA of the CDR3 is TGTGCCACCAGTGATTCCCCCCGCGGGAGAGGGGACACCGGGGAGCTGTTTTTT. This translates into CATSDSPRGRGDTGELFF.

To note about this clonotype: One end of the junction is discordant with germline, which a read error may explain. V usage is TRBV20-1 and J usage is TRBJ2-2; D perhaps matches TRBD2 (6 bases). CDR3 length equals 17 residues. Germline loops: CDR1 DFQATT, CDR2 SNEGSKA (reference sequence). The CDR3 region is CCARGPPLASNTGELFF. Here the CDR3 DNA reads TGCTGTGCTAGAGGGCCCCCCCTAGCGTCGAACACCGGGGAGCTGTTTTTT.

V gene TRBV7-2 combines with J gene TRBJ2-5, with 12 nucleotides matching TRBD2. The J segment lost 7 bases and the V segment lost 6 bases, leaving 3 bases of the junction unmatched. Germline CDR1 is SGHTA and CDR2 is FQGNSA. CDR3 length equals 13 residues. In nucleotides, the CDR3 is TGTGCCAGCAGATGGACTAGCGGGACGACCCAGTACTTC. It yields the protein CASRWTSGTTQYF. Variable domain in full (rest from reference TRBV7-2 and TRBJ2-5): GAGVSQSPSNKVTEKGKDVELRCDPISGHTALYWYRQSLGQGLEFLIYFQGNSAPDKSGLPSDRFSAERTGGSVSTLTIQRTQQEDSAVYLCASRWTSGTTQYFGPGTRLLVL.

This clonotype was seen many times. The V and J genes are TRBV7-2 and TRBJ2-7; D is ambiguous. The germline V gene has CDR1 SGHTA and CDR2 FQGNSA. The CDR3 sequence is 14 residues long. Trimming stripped 5 bases from V and 5 bases from J, with 16 bases between. CDR3 protein: CASSPEHRHNEQYF. CDR3 nucleotides: TGTGCCAGCAGCCCCGAACACCGGCATAACGAGCAGTACTTC. The variable domain in full, with the rest retrieved from reference TRBV7-2 and TRBJ2-7, is GAGVSQSPSNKVTEKGKDVELRCDPISGHTALYWYRQSLGQGLEFLIYFQGNSAPDKSGLPSDRFSAERTGGSVSTLTIQRTQQEDSAVYLCASSPEHRHNEQYFGPGTRLTVT.

The table lists this clonotype with many counts. V gene TRBV9 combines with J gene TRBJ2-1; D is ambiguous. The germline V gene encodes CDR1 SGDLS and CDR2 YYNGEE. The V and J ends lost 0 bases and 5 bases respectively, with 6 bases between them. CDR3 length: 13 residues. CDR3 nucleotides: TGTGCCAGCAGCGTAGAACTGCACAATGAGCAGTTCTTC. Its protein product is CASSVELHNEQFF.